The 12 T cell receptor beta chains reported below all come from one sample, sequenced in a study of cytomegalovirus exposure and HLA in healthy donors. TCRdb's table, derived via immunoSEQ multiplex PCR, lists solely in-frame clones and lacks some. The sample has roughly 120,000 clones, around nine tenths seen once. The sample comprised PBMCs. The receptors here all came from a young man in good health and CMV-seronegative.

This sequence joins TRBV4-1 and TRBJ2-2; 9 nucleotides align to TRBD1. This CDR3 contains 17 residues. From germline, CDR1 is MGHRA and CDR2 YSYEKL. The V and J ends lost 6 bases and 4 bases, in that order; junction bases with no gene match: 12. DNA of the CDR3: TGCGCCAGCAGGGGGGATGGGACGACAGGGGGCACCGGGGAGCTGTTTTTT. Its translation is CASRGDGTTGGTGELFF.

V and J are TRBV19 and TRBJ2-7, with D uncertain. V was trimmed by 4 bases and J by 2 bases, leaving 15 bases between them. Germline V gene data show CDR1 as LNHDA and CDR2 as SQIVND (reference sequence). CDR3 length: 15 amino acids. The CDR3 bases are TGTGCCAGTAGTAGAAGTAGCTGGTCGACCTACGAGCAGTACTTC. Its protein product is CASSRSSWSTYEQYF.

The CDR3 sequence is CASSAIQGSSGEAFF. Here the CDR3 DNA reads TGTGCCAGCAGTGCGATTCAGGGCTCCTCAGGTGAAGCTTTCTTT. The chain joins TRBV2 to TRBJ1-1; weak D call: TRBD1 (5 bases). V lost 4 bases and J 7 bases, leaving 19 bases between the germline ends. Germline CDR1 and CDR2: SNHLY and FYNNEI. The CDR3 has 15 amino acids.

This clone has a handful of counts. This rearrangement joins TRBV19 to TRBJ1-1, with a possible D match to TRBD1 (5 bases). Germline V CDR1 and CDR2: LNHDA, SQIVND (reference sequence). Trimming cost V 6 bases and J 1 base, with 18 bases left between them. The CDR3 runs 16 residues. The CDR3 region is CASRRFQGQTNTEAFF. For the CDR3, the DNA is TGTGCCAGTAGACGATTTCAGGGTCAAACGAACACTGAAGCTTTCTTT.

V is TRBV10-3 and J is TRBJ1-1; 8 bases agree with TRBD1. This CDR3 contains 14 residues. V lost 2 bases, J lost 2 bases, and 1 base stayed unmatched. Germline CDR1 reads ENHRY; CDR2 reads SYGVKD. The CDR3 nucleotides are TGTGCCATCAGTGAGGGACAGGGAAACACTGAAGCTTTCTTT. Its translation: CAISEGQGNTEAFF.

J is TRBJ2-7 and V is TRBV2, with 9 bases fitting TRBD2. Trimming took 0 bases from V and 5 from J; bases not matched to a gene: 2. This CDR3 spans 14 amino acids. Germline V lookup: CDR1 SNHLY, CDR2 FYNNEI. The CDR3 is CASSEARLADEQYF. CDR3 DNA: TGTGCCAGCAGTGAAGCGCGACTAGCGGACGAGCAGTACTTC.

This chain connects TRBV5-1 to TRBJ2-3, with D tentatively TRBD1 (6 bases). The germline V gene has CDR1 SGHRS and CDR2 YFSETQ. CDR3 size: 14 residues. V lost 4 bases to trimming and J lost 4 bases, with 13 bases between them. Here the CDR3 DNA reads TGCGCCAGCAGCCACAGGGTGGGCGCAGATACGCAGTATTTT. Its translation: CASSHRVGADTQYF. Variable domain in full (rest from reference TRBV5-1 and TRBJ2-3): KAGVTQTPRYLIKTRGQQVTLSCSPISGHRSVSWYQQTPGQGLQFLFEYFSETQRNKGNFPGRFSGRQFSNSRSEMNVSTLELGDSALYLCASSHRVGADTQYFGPGTRLTVL.

This chain connects TRBV7-8 to TRBJ2-1; perhaps TRBD1 as D (5 bases). CDR1 and CDR2 from the germline V gene are SGHVS and FQNEAQ. The CDR3 loop spans 15 amino acids. Trimming took 4 bases from V and 4 from J, leaving 14 bases between them. The CDR3 sequence: CASSSGRTQYNEQFF. The DNA of the CDR3 is TGTGCCAGCAGCTCCGGCCGGACACAGTACAATGAGCAGTTCTTC.

The chain has TRBV15 and TRBJ1-2; TRBD1 matches at 9 bases. Germline V lookup: CDR1 LNHNV, CDR2 YYDKDF (reference sequence). Trimming removed 5 bases from V and 1 base from J; junction bases left unmatched: 11. This CDR3 region has 17 residues. As DNA, the CDR3 is TGTGCCACCAGCTGGGGGACAGGGTCGACTTTTAACTATGGCTACACCTTC. This gives the protein CATSWGTGSTFNYGYTF.

This chain joins TRBV6-1 and TRBJ2-7; the D is unclear. The CDR3 has 13 amino acids. The V end lost 11 bases, the J end lost 0 bases, and 14 bases lay between the germline ends. The germline V gene encodes CDR1 MNHNS and CDR2 SASEGT. Written as DNA, the CDR3 is TGTGCCGGTCAAAAACCGGGCTCCTACGAGCAGTACTTC. Translated: CAGQKPGSYEQYF.

V usage is TRBV5-1 and J usage is TRBJ2-7, with TRBD2 identical over 7 bases. The CDR3 consists of 16 residues. The germline V gene encodes CDR1 SGHRS and CDR2 YFSETQ. J was trimmed by 5 bases and V by 0 bases; bases with no gene match: 11. The CDR3 spells CASSLAFRGRDHEQYF. As DNA, the CDR3 is TGCGCCAGCAGCTTGGCCTTTCGAGGGAGGGACCACGAGCAGTACTTC.

The rearrangement links TRBV5-6 to TRBJ1-5, with D unresolved. The germline V gene encodes CDR1 SGHDT and CDR2 YYEEEE. CDR3 length equals 15 residues. The V end was cut by 4 bases, the J end by 0 bases, with 11 bases between. The CDR3 region has the DNA TGTGCCAGCAGCCGGGGATTCGATAGCAATCAGCCCCAGCATTTT. Encoded protein: CASSRGFDSNQPQHF.